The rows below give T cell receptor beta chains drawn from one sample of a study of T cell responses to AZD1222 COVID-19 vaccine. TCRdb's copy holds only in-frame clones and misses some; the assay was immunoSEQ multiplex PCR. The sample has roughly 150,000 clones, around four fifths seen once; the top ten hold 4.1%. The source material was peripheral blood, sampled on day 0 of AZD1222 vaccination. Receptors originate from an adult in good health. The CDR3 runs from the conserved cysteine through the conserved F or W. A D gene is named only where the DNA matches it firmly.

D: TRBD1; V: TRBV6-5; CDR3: CASRGQDTYEQYF
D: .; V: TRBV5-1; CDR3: CASSLEARNRGEQYF
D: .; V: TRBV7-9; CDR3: CASSLGGLISGNTIYF
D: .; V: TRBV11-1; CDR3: CASSLGPRTDTQYF
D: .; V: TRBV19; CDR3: CASSTGQLLSGNTIYF
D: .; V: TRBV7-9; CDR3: CASSLVPDSGKTEAFF
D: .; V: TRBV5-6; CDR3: CASSLGGFRRTDTQYF
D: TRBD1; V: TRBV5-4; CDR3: CASSSTDRGRVANYGYTF
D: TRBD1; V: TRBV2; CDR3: CASTLGQTNTEAFF
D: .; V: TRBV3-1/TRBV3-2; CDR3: CASSSPGQIYEQYF
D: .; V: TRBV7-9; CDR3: CASSLARTEEAFF
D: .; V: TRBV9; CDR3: CASSVGPGGGYTF
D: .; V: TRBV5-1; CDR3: CASSRPPPTGSDTQYF
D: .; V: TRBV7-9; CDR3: CASSPDTAGLGYTF
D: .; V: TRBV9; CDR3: CASSVSGGRETQYF
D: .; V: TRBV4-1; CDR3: CASSPQEVSSYNSPLHF
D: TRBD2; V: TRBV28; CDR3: CASSSPPSGRFF
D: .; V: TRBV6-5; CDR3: CASSYSRQGRTEAFF
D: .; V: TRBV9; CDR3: CASSVGVSPLHF
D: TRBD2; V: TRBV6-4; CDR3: CASSDSYPRLAGGRETQYF
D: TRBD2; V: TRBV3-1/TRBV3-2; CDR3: CASSPGTSGDNEQFF
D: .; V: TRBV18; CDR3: CASSPSTVPNQPQHF
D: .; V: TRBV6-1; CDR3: CASSEGPISQPQHF
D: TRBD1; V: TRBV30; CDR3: CAWRGSGQGGFYEQYF
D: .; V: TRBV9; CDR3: CASSAGGYEDQPQHF
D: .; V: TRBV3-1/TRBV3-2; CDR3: CASSRYNEQFF
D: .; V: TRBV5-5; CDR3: CASTNYRTAATNEKLFF
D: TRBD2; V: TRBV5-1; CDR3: CASSLRAGGYNEQFF
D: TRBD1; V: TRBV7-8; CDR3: CASSSPGQGYTEAFF
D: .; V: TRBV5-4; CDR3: CASSLDTNQPQHF
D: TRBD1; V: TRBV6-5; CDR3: CASSYSTGSGEKLFF
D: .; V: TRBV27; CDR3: CASSLSWARQPQHF
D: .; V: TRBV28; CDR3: CASSLGGLYTEAFF
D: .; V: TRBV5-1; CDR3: CASSLASGYGYTF
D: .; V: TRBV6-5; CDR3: CASSYGNSGELFF
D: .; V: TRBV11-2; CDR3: CASSRDTYGYTF
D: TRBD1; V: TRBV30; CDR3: CAWRPPGTGEAFF
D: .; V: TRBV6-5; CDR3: CASSVLRTMGTEAFF
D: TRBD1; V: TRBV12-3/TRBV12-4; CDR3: CASIRTGGEAFF
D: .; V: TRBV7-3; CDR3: CASSLAGAPYEQYF
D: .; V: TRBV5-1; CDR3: CASSSLTGLGNYGYTF
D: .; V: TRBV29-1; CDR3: CSVEGRGRGANVLTF
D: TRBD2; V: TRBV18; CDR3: CASSPGTRIYEQYF
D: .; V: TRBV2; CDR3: CASSDESRGTDTQYF
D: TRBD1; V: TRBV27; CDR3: CASSYRGGGYTF
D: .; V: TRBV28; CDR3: CASSPLDRTTGDTIYF
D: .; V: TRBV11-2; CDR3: CASTLRGSTEAFF
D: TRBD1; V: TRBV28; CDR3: CASNTLRDRYNGGETQYF
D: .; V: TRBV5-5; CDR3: CASSLLDWDTEAFF
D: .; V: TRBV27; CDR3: CASRLPRLNSPLHF
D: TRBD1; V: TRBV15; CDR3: CATTMDRGGTEAFF
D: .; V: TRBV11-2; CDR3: CASIPPGTPNTGELFF
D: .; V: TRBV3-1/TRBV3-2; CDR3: CASSQGEGTAAYEQYF
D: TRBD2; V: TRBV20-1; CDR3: CSGGNLNEQFF
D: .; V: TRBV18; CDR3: CASSPRQLEGGELFF
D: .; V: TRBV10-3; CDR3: CASRDTGTDTQYF